This T cell receptor beta chain comes out of a study of blood T cell repertoires in COVID-19 (dated by TCRdb to the early 2020s). General notes on the study: Samples from collaborators originated in the United States, Italy and Spain and spanned both the acute and convalescent phases of COVID-19. The material from the prospective study consisted of cDNA or gDNA derived from T cells, B-cell-depleted T cells, or PBMCs. Subjects who had been exposed to COVID-19, were actively infected with it, or had recovered from it provided the deeply sampled blood TCRbeta repertoires that made up the dataset. The repertoires were released in a freely available public database intended as a resource for research on the immune response to SARS-CoV-2. The samples were drawn from two sources: the first 160 participants of the ongoing ImmuneRACE study, and over 1,000 subjects contributed by 6 global collaborators. A de-identified subject ID, COVID-19 status, age in years and sex were almost always included in the sample metadata. Where available, HLA class I and class II types were taken from metadata supplied by the sample provider and were not determined by assay-based typing. Results and caveats for the whole study, not just this receptor: Clinical and demographic metadata were provided uncurated, with the amount varying by source and participant.

TCRbeta CDR3 regions were amplified from genomic DNA by means of the immunoSEQ Assay, a bias-controlled multiplex PCR. As for how the authors treated the data: Nucleated cell counts per sample were estimated from amplification of reference gene primers within the assay. To quantify the absolute abundance of each unique TCRbeta CDR3 rearrangement, sequence reads were collapsed and filtered. For each sample, productive Simpson clonality was calculated by taking the square root of Simpson's diversity index across productive rearrangements. TCRdb's version of the immuneACCESS table is confined to in-frame rearrangements and falls short of the full clone set. An unresolved V gene accounts for under half of the shortfall where checked; the remainder is of unknown origin. That table gives V, J and clone size, and the DNA gave D and trimming. This sample comprises some 220,000 clones, 80% to 85% of them detected only once. Jointly, the top ten make up over 4% of the sample.

Notes on this clone: Its cognate antigen has yet to be identified. Per-base quality was not reported, and no clone a single base away is much larger than it.

In the germline V gene (reference sequence), CDR1 corresponds to SGHNT and CDR2 to YYREEE. Trimming at the junction amounts to 9 bases on V and 7 bases on J, and the germline ends lie 20 bases apart. The CDR3 covers 14 residues, taking in both the cysteine and the phenylalanine. The DNA shown is the 42-base CDR3, in frame from base 1. One collaborating source in Seattle enrolled patients during active infection and followed them longitudinally through the course of disease. Each collaborating institution followed its own protocols to collect whole blood in K2EDTA tubes. For TCRbeta analysis, collaborators shipped samples as frozen whole blood, isolated PBMCs, or DNA extracted from either of those sample types.

This chain is built from TRBV5-4 and TRBJ2-1, with TRBD1 perhaps the D gene, on 6 matching bases. This TCR was recovered from a woman aged 70-85 years with COVID-19, enrolled during active disease. Sequenced input: peripheral blood. The CDR3 corresponds to CATSLQGPGNEQFF. The sequence in DNA is TGTGCCACGTCCCTCCAGGGGCCGGGTAATGAGCAGTTCTTC. Full variable domain (CDR3 extended with the reference TRBV5-4 and TRBJ2-1 proteins): ETGVTQSPTHLIKTRGQQVTLRCSSQSGHNTVSWYQQALGQGPQFIFQYYREEENGRGNFPPRFSGLQFPNYSSELNVNALELDDSALYLCATSLQGPGNEQFFGPGTRLTVL.